The clone carrying this T cell receptor (beta chain) was seen only a few times. The antigen is undetermined. This entry belongs to a study of CD8 T cells in ankylosing spondylitis. The study's findings and limits: The study looked at matched synovial fluid samples from ankylosing spondylitis patients. Disease-linked clones were reported to be significantly enriched there. Ankylosing spondylitis blood appeared to be characterized by a TCR beta motif of eight highly homologous variants. Earlier literature documents some of the motif variants in reactive arthritis synovial fluid and blood.

The germline gives CDR1 GTSNPN, CDR2 SVGIG (reference sequence). There are 14 residues in the CDR3. Trimming shortened V by 1 base and J by 0 bases, and 7 bases separated the two germline ends. It was by quantitative 5'-RACE with molecular barcodes that TCR beta libraries were made. TCRdb ran MiXCR on the 5' RACE reads and lists one entry per CDR3 protein. The sample yields about 540,000 distinct CDR3 sequences, about 13% seen once. This receptor was obtained from a male donor with ankylosing spondylitis. Sequenced material: blood, either unsorted or a sorted T cell fraction (not recorded which). The chain uses TRBV30 and TRBJ1-5; the D is unclear. The CDR3 sequence: CAWSGPYSNQPQHF. DNA of the CDR3: TGTGCCTGGAGTGGGCCTTATAGCAATCAGCCCCAGCATTTT.